These 8 T cell receptor beta chains originate from one sample sequenced in a study of T-cell reconstitution after alpha-beta-depleted transplantation in children. Unique molecular identifiers were incorporated during preparation of the TCRbeta library. Using its own MiXCR run on the PCR reads, TCRdb lists one record per CDR3 protein. The data show 540,000 or so distinct CDR3 sequences, with roughly 23% seen just once and 11% to 15% held by the top ten. Sequenced material: PBMCs, mostly from graft donor cells, taken 360 days after TCRalphabeta/CD19-depleted stem cell transplant. Every receptor here comes from a boy under two years old who had a stem cell transplant for acute myeloid leukemia, so the T cells may come from the graft donor.

This sequence joins TRBV12-3 or TRBV12-4 and TRBJ1-5; D gene uncertain. V lost 3 bases and J 0 bases, leaving 9 bases between the germline ends. The CDR3 runs to 15 residues. The CDR3 here is CASSFEEYSNQPQHF. CDR3 nucleotide sequence: TGTGCCAGCAGTTTCGAGGAATATAGCAATCAGCCCCAGCATTTT.

The genes are TRBV12-5 and TRBJ2-7; D uncertain. Germline V lookup: CDR1 LGHNT, CDR2 FRNRAP. Trimming took off 4 bases at V and 3 bases at J, with 13 bases between the two ends. This CDR3 is built from 14 residues. This chain's CDR3 is CASGSARAGYEQYF. CDR3 coding DNA: TGTGCTAGTGGTTCGGCACGGGCAGGCTACGAGCAGTACTTC.

This clonotype appeared a few times. The V call is TRBV3-1, the J call TRBJ1-1; D not certain. The germline V and J ends were trimmed by 0 bases and 7 bases, with 6 bases remaining between them. Looked up from germline, CDR1 is LGHDT and CDR2 is YNNKEL (reference sequence). This CDR3 comprises 12 residues. The CDR3 sequence is CASSQDLNEAFF. The DNA of the CDR3 is TGTGCCAGCAGCCAAGACCTAAATGAAGCTTTCTTT.

This clonotype has ten or more counts. The chain is built from TRBV28 and TRBJ1-2; possible D gene TRBD1, 5 bases. This CDR3 has 14 amino acids. Trimming stripped 3 bases from V and 4 bases from J, with 12 bases between. Germline V gene sequence: CDR1 MDHEN, CDR2 SYDVKM. The CDR3 DNA follows: TGTGCCAGCAGTTTCCAGGGAAGGGGCTATGGCTACACCTTC. Translating it yields CASSFQGRGYGYTF.

This clonotype appeared a few times. The rearrangement joins TRBV12-3 or TRBV12-4 to TRBJ2-1; D ambiguous. The CDR3 contains 15 residues. Trimming left V 5 bases short and J 4 bases short, with 15 bases between. The CDR3 DNA reads TGTGCCAGCAGTCCTATAGGGCAAACTTACAATGAGCAGTTCTTC. It specifies CASSPIGQTYNEQFF.

The chain combines TRBV11-2 with TRBJ2-5, with D unresolved. The V gene lost 5 bases and the J gene lost 2 bases, with 12 bases spanning the gap. Looked up from germline, CDR1 is SGHAT and CDR2 is FQNNGV. This CDR3 contains 14 residues. The CDR3 sequence: CASSRRTLQETQYF. CDR3 nucleotide sequence: TGTGCCAGCAGCCGGAGAACCTTACAAGAGACCCAGTACTTC.

J is TRBJ1-5 and V is TRBV6-1, with 7 bases fitting TRBD1. V lost 6 bases and J lost 0; bases outside the gene matches: 8. The germline V gene encodes CDR1 MNHNS and CDR2 SASEGT. This CDR3 region has 16 residues. CDR3 nucleotide sequence: TGTGCCAGCAGGCGCGGGACAGTCAATAGCAATCAGCCCCAGCATTTT. This translates into CASRRGTVNSNQPQHF.

This clonotype showed up many times. This chain uses TRBV20-1 with TRBJ2-3; unclear D gene. The germline V gene encodes CDR1 DFQATT and CDR2 SNEGSKA (reference sequence). This CDR3 region has 11 residues. Trimming shortened V by 3 bases and J by 6 bases, and 7 bases separated the two germline ends. The CDR3 nucleotides are TGCAGTGCTAGTTGTGAGGATACGCAGTATTTT. Protein product: CSASCEDTQYF.